This T cell receptor beta chain was obtained from a study of cytomegalovirus exposure and HLA in healthy donors. Study-wide findings and caveats: Prediction of most subjects' HLA-A and HLA-B alleles by TCR beta sequences was reportedly accurate. A cluster of highly shared sequence variants was likely a sequencing artifact. Later analysis demonstrated an association between a missense DCLRE1C variant and TCR beta V- and J-gene trimming.

To note about this clone: What it binds is unknown.

In nominal health when sampled, donors likely had unrecorded immune exposures nonetheless. This PCR relied on a set of 60 Vbeta primers and 13 Jbeta primers. The table came from immunoSEQ multiplex PCR; TCRdb's copy has only in-frame clones and leaves some out. This sample has over 80,000 clones, with about 79% found just once. The CDR3 has 14 residues. V was shortened by 5 bases and J by 5 bases, with 16 bases between the two germline ends. CDR1 and CDR2 (germline): SGHRS, YFSETQ. This chain joins TRBV5-1 and TRBJ2-5; TRBD2 might be the D (6 bases). What was sequenced was PBMCs. This TCR was sampled from a man aged 50 or older in good health and CMV-seronegative. The CDR3 DNA is TGCGCCAGCAGGCATGGGCGGGGTGAGGAGACCCAGTACTTC. It codes for CASRHGRGEETQYF.